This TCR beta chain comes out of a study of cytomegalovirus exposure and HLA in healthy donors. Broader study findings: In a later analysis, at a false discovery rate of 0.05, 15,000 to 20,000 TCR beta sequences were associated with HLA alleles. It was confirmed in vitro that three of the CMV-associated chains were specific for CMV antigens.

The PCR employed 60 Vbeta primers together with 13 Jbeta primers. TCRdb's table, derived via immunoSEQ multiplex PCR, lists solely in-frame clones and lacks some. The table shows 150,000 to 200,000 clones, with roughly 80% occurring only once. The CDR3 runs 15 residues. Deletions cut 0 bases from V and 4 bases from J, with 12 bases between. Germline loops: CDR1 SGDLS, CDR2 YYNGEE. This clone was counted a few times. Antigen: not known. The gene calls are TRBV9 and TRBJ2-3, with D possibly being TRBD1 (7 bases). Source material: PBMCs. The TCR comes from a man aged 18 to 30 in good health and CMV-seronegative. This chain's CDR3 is CASSVGRGVSDTQYF. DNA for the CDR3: TGTGCCAGCAGCGTAGGCAGGGGGGTGTCAGATACGCAGTATTTT.